The subject of this entry is one T cell receptor (beta chain). This entry belongs to a study of OX40 agonist ivuxolimab in advanced cancers. The V and J ends lost 3 bases and 4 bases respectively, with 7 bases between them. The CDR3 totals 12 residues. Germline V lookup: CDR1 GTSNPN, CDR2 SVGIG (reference sequence). Clones were sequenced by immunoSEQ multiplex PCR, and TCRdb holds only the in-frame ones, with some missing. The sample has about 31,000 clones; roughly nine tenths are singletons. This sample comprised CD4+ or CD8+ T cells sorted from blood, obtained in a trial of the OX40 agonist ivuxolimab. The source is an adult with an advanced solid tumor such as melanoma, head and neck, liver or kidney cancer. V gene TRBV30 combines with J gene TRBJ2-1; D is undetermined. The DNA of the CDR3 is TGTGCCTGGAGAATGGCATACAATGAGCAGTTCTTC. Protein: CAWRMAYNEQFF.